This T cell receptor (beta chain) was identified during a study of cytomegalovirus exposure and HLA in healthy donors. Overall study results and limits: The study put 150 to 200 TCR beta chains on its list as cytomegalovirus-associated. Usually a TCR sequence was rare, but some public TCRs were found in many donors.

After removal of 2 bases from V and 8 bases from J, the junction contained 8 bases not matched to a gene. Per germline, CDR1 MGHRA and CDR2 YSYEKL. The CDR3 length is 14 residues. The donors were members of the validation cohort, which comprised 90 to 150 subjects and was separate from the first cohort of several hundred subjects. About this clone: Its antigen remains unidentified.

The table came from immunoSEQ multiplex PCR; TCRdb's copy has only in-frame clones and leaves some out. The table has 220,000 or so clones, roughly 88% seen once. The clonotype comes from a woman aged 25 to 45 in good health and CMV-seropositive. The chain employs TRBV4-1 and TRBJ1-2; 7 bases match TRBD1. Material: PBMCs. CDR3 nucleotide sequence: TGCGCCAGCAGCCAACAACAGGGGTATGGAGGCTACACCTTC. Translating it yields CASSQQQGYGGYTF.